Given below is one TCR beta chain in context. The antigen is unknown. This sample was included in a study of shared clonotypes between healthy human individuals. Overall study context: Contributing individuals were a couple of females and a few males aged 18 to 49. Plates per donor: three CD4 naive, three CD4 memory, two CD8 naive, one CD8 memory.

The authors divided CD4+ cells into CD45RA+ naive and CD45RA-negative memory subsets. Data came from immunoSEQ multiplex PCR; TCRdb stores just in-frame clones and leaves some out. The table lists millions of clones, roughly 94% of them singletons. Broader study findings: Rarefaction exposed incomplete sorted-subset sequencing despite large depth.

With 4 bases removed from V and 2 bases from J, the gap between germline ends came to 9 bases. Germline V gene data show CDR1 as MNHEY and CDR2 as SVGAGI. This CDR3 contains 14 residues. The receptor was derived from a man younger than 35 in good health. The chain has TRBV6-5 and TRBJ1-3; no clear D gene. Sequencing used naive CD4+ T cells sorted from blood. The subset here: CD45RA+ positively selected. CDR3 in amino acids: CASSSGGTGNTIYF. CDR3 DNA: TGTGCCAGCAGTTCCGGAGGGACTGGAAACACCATATATTTT.